This TCR beta chain was captured by sequencing in a study of T cell responses to AZD1222 COVID-19 vaccine. The wider study: The study pooled second doses at about 4 or about 12 weeks.

Findings and limits, study-wide: A mostly white British donor set with more females was recruited, and clonal diversity was possibly underestimated. Sampling captured repertoires only after the peak T cell response. Spike was spanned by vaccine-associated CD4 TCRs, which were dominant at 160-218 and 743-854.

The CDR3 is 14 amino acids. V was trimmed by 2 bases and J by 7 bases, leaving 14 bases between them. From germline, CDR1 is MNHEY and CDR2 SMNVEV (reference sequence). Clones were read by immunoSEQ multiplex PCR, and TCRdb kept only the in-frame ones, dropping some. This sample has fewer than 150,000 clones, with about nine tenths found just once. In regard to this clone: Its antigen is unidentified.

This clonotype was sampled from an adult in good health. The gene calls are TRBV27 and TRBJ2-5; D may be TRBD1 or TRBD2 (5 bases each). The material sequenced was peripheral blood, taken on day 0 of AZD1222 vaccination. For the CDR3, the DNA is TGTGCCAGCAGTTTACTTCCCCGGGGCGGGACCCAGTACTTC. Translated, it gives CASSLLPRGGTQYF.